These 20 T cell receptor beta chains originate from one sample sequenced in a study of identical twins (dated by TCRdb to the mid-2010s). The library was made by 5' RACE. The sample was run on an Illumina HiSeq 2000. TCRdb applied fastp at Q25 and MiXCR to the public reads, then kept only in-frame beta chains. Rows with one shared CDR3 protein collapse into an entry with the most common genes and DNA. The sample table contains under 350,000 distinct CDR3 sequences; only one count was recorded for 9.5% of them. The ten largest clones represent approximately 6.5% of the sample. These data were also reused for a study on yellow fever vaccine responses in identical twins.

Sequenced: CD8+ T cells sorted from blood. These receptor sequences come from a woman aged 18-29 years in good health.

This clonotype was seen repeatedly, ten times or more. CDR3 coding DNA: TGTGCCAGCAGCTTCGAGGAATCCGGGGCCAACGTCCTGACTTTC. Translated: CASSFEESGANVLTF. The chain links TRBV7-9 to TRBJ2-6; D not resolved. Trimming cost V 3 bases and J 4 bases, with 10 bases left between them. Per germline, CDR1 SEHNR and CDR2 FQNEAQ (reference sequence). This CDR3 is built from 15 residues.

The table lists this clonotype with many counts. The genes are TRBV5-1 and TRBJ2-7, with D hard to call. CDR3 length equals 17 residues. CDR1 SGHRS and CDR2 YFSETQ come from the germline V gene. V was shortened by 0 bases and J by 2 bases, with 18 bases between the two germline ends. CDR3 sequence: CASSLVSVGLEAYEQYF. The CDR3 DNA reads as TGCGCCAGCAGCTTGGTATCGGTAGGGCTCGAGGCCTACGAGCAGTACTTC.

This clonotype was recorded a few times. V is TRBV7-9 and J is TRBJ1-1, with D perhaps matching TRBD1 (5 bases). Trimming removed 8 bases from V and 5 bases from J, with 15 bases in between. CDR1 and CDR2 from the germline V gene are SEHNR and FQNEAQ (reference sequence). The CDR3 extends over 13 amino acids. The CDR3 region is CASLNRGETEAFF. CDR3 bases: TGTGCCAGCCTAAATCGAGGGGAAACTGAAGCTTTCTTT.

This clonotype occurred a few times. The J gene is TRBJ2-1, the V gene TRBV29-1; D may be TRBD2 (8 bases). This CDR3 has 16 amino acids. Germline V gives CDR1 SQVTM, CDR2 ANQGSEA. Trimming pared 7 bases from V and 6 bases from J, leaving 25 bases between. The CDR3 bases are TGCAGCGCCCTGACAGGGACACTAGCGGAAATCAATGAGCAGTTCTTC. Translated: CSALTGTLAEINEQFF.

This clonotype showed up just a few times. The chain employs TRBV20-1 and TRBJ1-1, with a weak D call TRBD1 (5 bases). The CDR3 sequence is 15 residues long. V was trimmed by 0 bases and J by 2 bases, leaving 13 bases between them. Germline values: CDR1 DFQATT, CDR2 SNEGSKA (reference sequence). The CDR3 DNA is TGCAGTGCTAGAGATGTGTCCAGGGAAAACACTGAAGCTTTCTTT. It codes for CSARDVSRENTEAFF.

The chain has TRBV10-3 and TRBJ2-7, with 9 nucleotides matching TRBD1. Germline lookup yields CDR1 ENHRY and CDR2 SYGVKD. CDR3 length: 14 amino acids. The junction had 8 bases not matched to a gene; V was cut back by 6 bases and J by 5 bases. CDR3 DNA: TGTGCCATCAGCCCTGGACAGGGGAGGCACGAGCAGTACTTC. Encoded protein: CAISPGQGRHEQYF.

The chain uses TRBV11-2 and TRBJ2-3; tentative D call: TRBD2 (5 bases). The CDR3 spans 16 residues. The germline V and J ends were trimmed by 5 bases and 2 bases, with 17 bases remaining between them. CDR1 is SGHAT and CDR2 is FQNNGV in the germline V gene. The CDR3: CASSHPTNPTTDTQYF. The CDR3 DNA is TGTGCCAGCAGCCACCCGACTAACCCCACCACAGATACGCAGTATTTT.

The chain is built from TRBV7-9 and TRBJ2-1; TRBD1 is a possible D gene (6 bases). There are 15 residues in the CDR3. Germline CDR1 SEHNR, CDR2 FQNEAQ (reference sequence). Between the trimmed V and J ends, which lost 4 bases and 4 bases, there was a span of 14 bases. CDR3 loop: CASSSRDTSYNEQFF. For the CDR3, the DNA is TGTGCCAGCAGCTCCCGGGACACCTCTTACAATGAGCAGTTCTTC.

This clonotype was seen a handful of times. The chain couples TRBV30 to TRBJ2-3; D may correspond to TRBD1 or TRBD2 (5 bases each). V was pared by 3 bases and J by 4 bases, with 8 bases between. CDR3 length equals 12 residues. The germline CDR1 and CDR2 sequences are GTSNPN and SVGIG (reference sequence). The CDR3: CAWSWDADTQYF. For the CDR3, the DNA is TGTGCCTGGAGCTGGGACGCAGATACGCAGTATTTT.

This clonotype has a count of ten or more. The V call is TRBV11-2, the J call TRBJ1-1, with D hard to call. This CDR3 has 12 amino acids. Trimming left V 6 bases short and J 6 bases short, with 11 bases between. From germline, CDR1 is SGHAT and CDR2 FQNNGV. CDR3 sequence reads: CASRSDLAEAFF. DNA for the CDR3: TGTGCCAGCAGATCGGACCTAGCTGAAGCTTTCTTT.

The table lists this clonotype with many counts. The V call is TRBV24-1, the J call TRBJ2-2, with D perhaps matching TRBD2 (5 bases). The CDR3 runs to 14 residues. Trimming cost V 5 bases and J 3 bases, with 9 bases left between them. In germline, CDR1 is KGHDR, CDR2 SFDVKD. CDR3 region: CATSGNGDTGELFF. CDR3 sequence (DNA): TGTGCCACCAGTGGTAACGGGGACACCGGGGAGCTGTTTTTT.

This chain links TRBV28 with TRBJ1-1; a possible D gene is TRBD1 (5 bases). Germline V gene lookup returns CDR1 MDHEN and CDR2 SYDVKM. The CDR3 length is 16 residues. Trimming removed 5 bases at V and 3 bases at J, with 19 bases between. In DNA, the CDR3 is TGTGCCAGCAGTCTCCCCGCCCCCAGGGTTGACACTGAAGCTTTCTTT. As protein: CASSLPAPRVDTEAFF.

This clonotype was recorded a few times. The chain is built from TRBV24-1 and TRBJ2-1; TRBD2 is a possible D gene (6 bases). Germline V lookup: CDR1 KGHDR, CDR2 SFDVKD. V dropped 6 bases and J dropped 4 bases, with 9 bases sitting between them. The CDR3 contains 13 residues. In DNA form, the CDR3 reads TGTGCCACCAGTATTGGGGGGTACAATGAGCAGTTCTTC. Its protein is CATSIGGYNEQFF.

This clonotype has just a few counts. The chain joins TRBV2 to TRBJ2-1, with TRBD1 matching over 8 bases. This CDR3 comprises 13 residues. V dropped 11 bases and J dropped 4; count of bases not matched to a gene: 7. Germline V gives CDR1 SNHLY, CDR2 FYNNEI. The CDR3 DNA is TGTGCCCGACCGGGACAGGAGTACAATGAGCAGTTCTTC. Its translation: CARPGQEYNEQFF.

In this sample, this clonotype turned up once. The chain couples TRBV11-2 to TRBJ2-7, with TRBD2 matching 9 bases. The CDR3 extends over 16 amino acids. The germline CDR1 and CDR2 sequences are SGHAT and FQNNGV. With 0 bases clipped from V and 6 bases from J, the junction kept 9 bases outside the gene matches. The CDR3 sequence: CASSLEAGGSRSEQYF. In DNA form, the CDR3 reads TGTGCCAGCAGCTTAGAGGCGGGAGGGTCGCGATCCGAGCAGTACTTC.

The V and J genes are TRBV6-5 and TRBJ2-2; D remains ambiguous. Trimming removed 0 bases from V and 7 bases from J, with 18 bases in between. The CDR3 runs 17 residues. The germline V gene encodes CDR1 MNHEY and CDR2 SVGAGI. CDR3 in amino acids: CASSYSNAAGLDGELFF. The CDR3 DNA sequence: TGTGCCAGCAGTTACTCGAATGCAGCCGGGTTGGACGGGGAGCTGTTTTTT.

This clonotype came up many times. The CDR3 loop reads CASSLDRGFSPLHF. CDR3 coding DNA: TGTGCCAGCAGCCTGGACAGGGGGTTTTCACCCCTCCACTTT. The gene calls are TRBV7-6 and TRBJ1-6; 10 positions match TRBD1. CDR1 SGHVS and CDR2 FNYEAQ come from the germline V gene. This CDR3 region has 14 residues. V shed 5 bases and J 9 bases; nucleotides not matched to a gene: 4. Full variable domain (outside the CDR3, taken from reference TRBV7-6 and TRBJ1-6): GAGVSQSPRYKVTKRGQDVALRCDPISGHVSLYWYRQALGQGPEFLTYFNYEAQQDKSGLPNDRFSAERPEGSISTLTIQRTEQRDSAMYRCASSLDRGFSPLHFGNGTRLTVT.

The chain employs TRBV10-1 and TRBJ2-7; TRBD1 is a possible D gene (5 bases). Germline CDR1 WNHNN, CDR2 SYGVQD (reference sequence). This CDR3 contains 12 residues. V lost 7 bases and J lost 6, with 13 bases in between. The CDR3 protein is CASNSYRGEQYF. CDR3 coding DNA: TGCGCCAGCAACTCGTATAGGGGCGAGCAGTACTTC.

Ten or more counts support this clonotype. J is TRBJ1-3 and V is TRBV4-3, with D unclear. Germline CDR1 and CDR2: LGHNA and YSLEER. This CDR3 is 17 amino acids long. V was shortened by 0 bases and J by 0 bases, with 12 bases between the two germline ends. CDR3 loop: CASSQDRSGSSGNTIYF. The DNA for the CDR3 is TGCGCCAGCAGCCAAGATCGGTCGGGAAGCTCTGGAAACACCATATATTTT.

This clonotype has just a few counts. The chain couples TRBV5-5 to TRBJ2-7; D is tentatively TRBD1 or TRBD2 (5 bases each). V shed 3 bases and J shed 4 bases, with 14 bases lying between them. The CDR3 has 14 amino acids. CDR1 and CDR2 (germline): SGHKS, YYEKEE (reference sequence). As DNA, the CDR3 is TGTGCCAGCAGCTGGGGGTTTGGAGCGTACGAGCAGTACTTC. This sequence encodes CASSWGFGAYEQYF.